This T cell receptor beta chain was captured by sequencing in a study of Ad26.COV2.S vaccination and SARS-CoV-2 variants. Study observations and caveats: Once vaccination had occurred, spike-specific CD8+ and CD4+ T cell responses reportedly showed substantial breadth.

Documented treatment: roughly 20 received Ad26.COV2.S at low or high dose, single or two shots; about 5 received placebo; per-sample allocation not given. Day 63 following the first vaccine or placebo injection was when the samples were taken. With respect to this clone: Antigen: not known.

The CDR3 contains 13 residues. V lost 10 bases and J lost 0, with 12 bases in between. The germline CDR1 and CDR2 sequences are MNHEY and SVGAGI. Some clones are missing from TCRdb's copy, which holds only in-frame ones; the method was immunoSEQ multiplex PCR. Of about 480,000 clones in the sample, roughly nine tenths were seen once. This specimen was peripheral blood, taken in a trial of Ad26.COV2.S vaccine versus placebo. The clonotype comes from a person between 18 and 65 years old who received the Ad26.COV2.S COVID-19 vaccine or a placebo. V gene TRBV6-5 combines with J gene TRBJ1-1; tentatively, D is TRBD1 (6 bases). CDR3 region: CATKDSLNTEAFF. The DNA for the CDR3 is TGTGCCACCAAGGACAGTTTGAACACTGAAGCTTTCTTT.